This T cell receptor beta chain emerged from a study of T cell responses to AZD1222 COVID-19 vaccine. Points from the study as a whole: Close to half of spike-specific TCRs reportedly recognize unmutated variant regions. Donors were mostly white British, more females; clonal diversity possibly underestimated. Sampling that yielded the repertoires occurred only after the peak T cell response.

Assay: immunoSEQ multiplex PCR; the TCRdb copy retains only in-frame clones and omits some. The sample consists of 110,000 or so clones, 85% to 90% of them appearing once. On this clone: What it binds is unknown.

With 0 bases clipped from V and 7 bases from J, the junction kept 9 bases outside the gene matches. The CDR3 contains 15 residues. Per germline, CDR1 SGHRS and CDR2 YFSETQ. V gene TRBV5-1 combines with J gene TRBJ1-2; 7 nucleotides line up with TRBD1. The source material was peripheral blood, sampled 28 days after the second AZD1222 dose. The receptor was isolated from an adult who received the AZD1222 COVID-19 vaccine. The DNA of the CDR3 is TGCGCCAGCAGCTTGGCCCCCAACAGGGGTACTGGCTACACCTTC. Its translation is CASSLAPNRGTGYTF. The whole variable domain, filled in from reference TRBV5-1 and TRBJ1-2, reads KAGVTQTPRYLIKTRGQQVTLSCSPISGHRSVSWYQQTPGQGLQFLFEYFSETQRNKGNFPGRFSGRQFSNSRSEMNVSTLELGDSALYLCASSLAPNRGTGYTFGSGTRLTVV.